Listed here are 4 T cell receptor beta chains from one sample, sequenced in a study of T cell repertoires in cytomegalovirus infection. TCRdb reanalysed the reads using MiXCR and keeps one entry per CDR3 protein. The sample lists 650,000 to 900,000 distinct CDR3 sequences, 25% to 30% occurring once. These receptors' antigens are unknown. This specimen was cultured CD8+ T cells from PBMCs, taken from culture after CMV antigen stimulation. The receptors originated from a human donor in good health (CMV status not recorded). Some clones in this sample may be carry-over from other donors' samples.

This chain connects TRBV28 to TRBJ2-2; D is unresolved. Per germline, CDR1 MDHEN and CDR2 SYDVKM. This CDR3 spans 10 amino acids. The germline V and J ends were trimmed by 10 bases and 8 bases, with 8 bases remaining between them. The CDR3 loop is CATKRGELFF. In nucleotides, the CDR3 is TGTGCCACAAAAAGGGGGGAGCTGTTTTTT. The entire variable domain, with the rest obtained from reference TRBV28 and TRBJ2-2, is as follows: DVKVTQSSRYLVKRTGEKVFLECVQDMDHENMFWYRQDPGLGLRLIYFSYDVKMKEKGDIPEGYSVSREKKERFSLILESASTNQTSMYLCATKRGELFFGEGSRLTVL.

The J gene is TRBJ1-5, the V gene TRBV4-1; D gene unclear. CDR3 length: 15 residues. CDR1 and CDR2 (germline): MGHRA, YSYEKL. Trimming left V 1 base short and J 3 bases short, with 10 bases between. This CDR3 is CASSQGRELNQPQHF. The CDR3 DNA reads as TGCGCCAGCAGCCAAGGGAGAGAGCTCAATCAGCCCCAGCATTTT.

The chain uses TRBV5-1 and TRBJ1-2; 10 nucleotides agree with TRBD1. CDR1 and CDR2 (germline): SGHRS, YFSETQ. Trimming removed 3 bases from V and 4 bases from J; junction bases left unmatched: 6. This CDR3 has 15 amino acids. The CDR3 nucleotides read TGCGCCAGCAGCTCAGGGACAGGGGAAGGCTATGGCTACACCTTC. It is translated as CASSSGTGEGYGYTF.

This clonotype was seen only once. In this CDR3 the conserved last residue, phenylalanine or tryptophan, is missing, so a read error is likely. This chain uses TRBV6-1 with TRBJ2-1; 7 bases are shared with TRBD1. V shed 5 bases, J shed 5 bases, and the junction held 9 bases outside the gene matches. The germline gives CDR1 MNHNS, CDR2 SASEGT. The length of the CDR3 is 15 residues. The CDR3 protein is CASSNDRVGNNEQFC. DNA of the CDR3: TGTGCCAGCAGTAACGACAGGGTTGGGAACAATGAGCAGTTCTGC.